This T cell receptor beta chain was sequenced for a study of cytomegalovirus exposure and HLA in healthy donors (TCRdb year 2017). Some background on the complete study: An earlier analysis of several hundred of the donors reported 250 to 300 Gb of sequence data and some 120 million unique TCR beta sequences from 150 million to 200 million T cells. An early release covering around 630 HLA-typed donors comprised 300 to 350 gigabases of sequencing data and tens of millions of unique TCR sequences. Of the roughly 400 genotyped donors, roughly 80% fell in the genetic ancestry cluster associated with self-reported Caucasian donors. The study aimed to test whether signatures of past pathogen exposure could be identified by cataloging public T cell receptors. The study used immunosequencing to profile the T cell repertoires of around 600 subjects and linked those repertoires to cytomegalovirus serostatus. Along with the approximately 670-subject first cohort, a separate validation cohort of approximately 110 different subjects was used. To predict cytomegalovirus infection status, the study brought together high-throughput TCR immunosequencing, statistical association of individual TCRs with disease status, and machine learning. A later analysis re-analyzed previously published TCR beta repertoires from 650 to 800 donors and added high-resolution HLA genotyping to study TCR occurrence patterns. Rather than using new phenotypic data, the later analysis identified candidate immune exposures from TCR beta sequences and from how often those sequences occurred across donors. An earlier analysis of 587 of the donors applied high-throughput TCR beta sequencing to assess whether each TCR beta V gene segment acted as functional or pseudogenic. Donor age, sex, ethnicity and CMV serostatus were compiled alongside the repertoire data. A later genetic analysis used genome-wide SNP genotypes for about 55% of the 666 donors, treating that subset as a discovery cohort. Every discovery cohort repertoire had been produced on one sequencing platform. HLA typing included class I and class II loci at four-digit resolution. Typing coverage differed by locus: A, B, C, DRB1 and DQB1 were typed in about 629-630 donors, DQA1 in about 550, DPA1 in 606, and DPB1 in 472. About 5 DR-DQ haplotypes were handled as single units for association and clustering, since linkage in the cohort was strong. Among 300 to 500 genotyped donors of the cohort, an average of roughly 230,000 unique TCR beta nucleotide sequences was sequenced per donor, of which 15% to 20% were non-productive.

The cohort consisted of 666 healthy bone marrow donors. At the time of sampling, all cohort members were nominally healthy, though unrecorded immune exposures were likely present. The donor was CMV seropositive and was included in the group of 250 to 350 seropositive cohort members. Each donor provided a peripheral blood sample, and peripheral blood mononuclear cells were used for TCR beta sequencing. The Qiagen DNeasy Blood Extraction Kit was used to extract genomic DNA from the blood cell samples. To prepare the library, the immunoSEQ multiplex PCR assay was applied. The multiplex PCR relied on a mix of 60 forward primers for TCR Vbeta segments and 13 reverse primers for TCR Jbeta segments. A multiplex PCR assay on genomic DNA amplified the CDR3 region of rearranged TCR beta genes. On the Illumina HiSeq System, the amplified TCR beta libraries were sequenced as 87-base-pair reads. From the authors' description of their analysis: Across the 666 repertoires, a later analysis counted tens of millions of unique TCR beta chains, around 11 million of which were shared by at least two donors. Raw reads were error-corrected and collapsed into unique sequences by a nearest-neighbor algorithm in which closely related sequences were merged to remove PCR and sequencing errors. To assign V, D and J gene segments, CDR3 sequences were aligned to IMGT reference sequences. For a sequence to be retained, at least a six-nucleotide match to both a V gene segment and a J gene segment was required. Rearrangements were classified as productive when the CDR3 lacked stop codons and remained in frame with V and J, and all other rearrangements were classified as non-productive. Following IMGT convention, CDR3 was defined as the stretch from the second conserved V-encoded cysteine to the conserved J-encoded phenylalanine. The earlier analysis of 587 of the donors excluded any sequence lacking an unambiguous match to a single V gene segment. An earlier analysis of some 610 of the donors called V segments functional above 56.7% productive rearrangements and segregating when the between-donor standard deviation exceeded 5%. A statistical classification framework was developed to diagnose cytomegalovirus status using the catalog of TCR beta chain sequences. In a later analysis, TCR nucleotide sequences were compared against IMGT/GENE-DB human TR gene sequences so that V and J genes could be assigned. A later analysis assigned CDR3 sequences and most-parsimonious VDJ recombination scenarios with the TCRdist pipeline. In a later analysis, every TCR beta chain was defined by the combination of its CDR3 amino acid sequence and its V-gene family, and reads without a unique V-gene family were dropped. As a way to deal with suspected cross-contamination and a sequencing artifact, a later analysis dropped roughly 620 nucleotide sequences that were highly shared and had low generation probability. In a later analysis, a clonal expansion index was calculated for each public chain from normalized within-repertoire ranks of inferred template counts. In a later analysis, generation probabilities were computed with a VDJ recombination model fitted to out-of-frame rearrangements, and the resulting probabilities were checked against IGoR. A later analysis scored TCR-TCR, TCR-HLA and TCR-CMV co-occurrence with hypergeometric tests, applying a repertoire-size bias correction to TCR pairs. In a later analysis, false discovery rates were estimated by permuting HLA or CMV assignments 20 times. In a later analysis, co-occurring TCRs were grouped using DBSCAN, with TCRdist sequence similarity added in when clustering inside HLA-allele-positive subsets. Repertoires with fewer than 30,000 or more than 120,000 public chains, plus five repertoires with anomalous nucleotide sharing, were excluded from co-occurrence clustering. Here the immuneACCESS table is served through TCRdb, limited to in-frame sequences with V and J called. Missing clones are a known gap in these copies; in checked studies unresolved V genes cover under half, and the rest lacks a known reason. That table gives V, J and clone size, and the DNA gave D and trimming. The sample table records tens of thousands of clones. Around 5.3% of the sample comes from the top ten.

The study at large found these results: Cytomegalovirus status was reported to be diagnosed by the classifier with high specificity and sensitivity in both the original and validation cohorts. Compared with the approximately 600-donor mean, donors in an Asian-associated ancestry cluster had fewer N-insertions in productive TCRs, according to a later genetic analysis. Assigning TCR associations to individual alleles was difficult when HLA alleles, especially DR and DQ, strongly co-occurred. The presence/absence analyses assumed that sequencing depth was roughly uniform across donors, and that assumption may not be true. In a later genetic analysis, a missense DCLRE1C variant was associated with V-gene and J-gene trimming of TCR beta chains, and the association was replicated in an independent cohort. Specific HLA alleles were associated with roughly 17,000 TCR beta sequences at a false discovery rate of 0.05 in a later analysis. Some IMGT-functional V segments, including TRBV6-2 and TRBV6-3, could not be distinguished by the 87-base-pair reads and were therefore excluded. For the cohort, immune exposure information was limited to CMV serostatus. According to a later analysis, parvovirus B19, influenza, CMV and Epstein-Barr virus appeared linked to several top co-occurrence clusters. A further reported finding was that TCR beta sequences accurately predicted the HLA-A and HLA-B alleles for most subjects in the first cohort. Linkage disequilibrium might explain the correlated functional status among segregating V segments, but an unknown experimental factor could not be ruled out. Across donors, most TCR sequences were observed very rarely, whereas some public TCRs were present in many individuals. Compared with equally common non-associated chains, HLA-associated TCR beta chains in a later analysis were more clonally expanded and had lower generation probabilities. A cluster of highly shared sequence variants was judged likely to represent a technical artifact of the sequencing pipeline. Only TCR beta chains were sequenced in this cohort, and the absence of alpha or paired-chain data limited detectable features. The authors suggested that the approach could potentially be generalized to other disease states and immunological phenotypes. Because HLA typing was unavailable for some donors at each locus, only the typed subset was used in association tests. Because counts were too low, approximately 18 rarely observed V segments, including chromosome 9 orphons, were excluded from the earlier analysis of 587 of the donors. In the study, approximately 160 TCR beta chains were listed as associated with cytomegalovirus. A later analysis found that most CMV-associated TCR beta chains appeared HLA-restricted, with HLA associations seemingly driven largely by CMV exposure. A few of the identified cytomegalovirus-associated TCR beta chains were confirmed in vitro to be specific for cytomegalovirus antigens. In an earlier analysis of 450 to 750 of the donors, most TCR beta V segments appeared in productive rearrangements about 90% or about 30% of the time, broadly matching IMGT annotations. In a later analysis, TCR association rates were found to vary across HLA loci, with the most associated TCRs seen for DRB1 alleles and the fewest for HLA-C alleles.

Concerning this clone: Its specific antigen is unknown.

CDR1 and CDR2 are read off the germline V gene (reference sequence) as LNHDA and SQIVND. The CDR3 sequence holds 15 residues, the cysteine and phenylalanine included. The only DNA kept is the CDR3, 45 bases in frame from the first base. The germline V and J ends show losses of 5 bases and 7 bases respectively, and no gene match explains 8 bases of the junction. The sequenced material came from PBMCs. This chain is built from TRBV19 and TRBJ2-4, with 10 bases aligning to TRBD1. This receptor was obtained from a man younger than 40 in good health and CMV-seropositive. CDR3 region: CASSPPGQGGNIQYF. The DNA reads as follows: TGTGCCAGTAGTCCGCCAGGACAGGGGGGGAACATTCAGTACTTC.